This T cell receptor beta chain was found in a study of shared clonotypes between healthy human individuals. Of note for this clone: The antigen is not known.

All donors were healthy HIV-negative adults lacking recent acute infections or vaccinations. Every one of the donors was a Caucasian adult that lived in Nashville, Tennessee. Clones were read by immunoSEQ multiplex PCR, and TCRdb kept only the in-frame ones, dropping some. The sample lists hundreds of thousands of clones, 75% to 85% occurring once. General study points: An effect of sequencing depth on clonotype sharing among donors was expected. The sole specimen, blood, was sampled, and tissue repertoires likely differ.

V was clipped by 6 bases and J by 4 bases, with 10 bases between them. The CDR3 sequence is 13 residues long. From germline, CDR1 is MNHNS and CDR2 SASEGT. The TCR was taken from a woman between 40 and 55 years old in good health. Some clones in this sample may be carry-over from other donors' samples. The rearrangement uses TRBV6-1 and TRBJ1-5; D call uncertain. Sequences were obtained from PBMCs. CDR3 nucleotides: TGTGCCAGCAGGGTGGCACGGAATCAGCCCCAGCATTTT. It translates to CASRVARNQPQHF.